The 21 T cell receptor beta chains given below trace back to one sample, sequenced in a study of metastatic and nonmetastatic thyroid tumors. There were no patients who had received any treatment before thyroid surgery. TCRdb re-analyzed the PCR reads through MiXCR. This sample has about 16,000 clones, with more than 20% found just once. The sequenced material came from blood. These receptors came from a male donor with papillary thyroid cancer or a benign thyroid nodule (not recorded which). Some clones in this sample may be carry-over from other donors' samples.

Sample share makes this clone medium-sized. The V gene is TRBV15, the J gene TRBJ2-3, with 8 bases aligning to TRBD2. The germline CDR1 and CDR2 sequences are LNHNV and YYDKDF (reference sequence). The CDR3 consists of 15 residues. J was trimmed by 1 base and V by 4 bases; bases with no gene match: 4. The CDR3 DNA is TGTGCCACCAGCACAGGGCGGGAGGGCACAGATACGCAGTATTTT. This gives the protein CATSTGREGTDTQYF.

By share of the sample, this clone is medium-sized (0.01 to 0.1%). The CDR3 bases are TGTGCCAGCAGTTTCTCCAAGGACAGGGCCTATGGCTACACCTTC. Amino acid sequence: CASSFSKDRAYGYTF. The chain employs TRBV28 and TRBJ1-2, with TRBD1 matching 8 bases. Germline assignment: CDR1 MDHEN and CDR2 SYDVKM. V lost 3 bases to trimming and J lost 4 bases; unmatched junction nucleotides: 7. The CDR3 is 15 residues long.

The chain uses TRBV5-4 and TRBJ2-5; D is uncertain. This CDR3 is 15 amino acids long. Germline lookup yields CDR1 SGHNT and CDR2 YYREEE (reference sequence). The V end was cut by 6 bases, the J end by 1 base, with 16 bases between. The CDR3 loop is CASIPGLGFQETQYF. The CDR3 DNA follows: TGTGCCAGCATCCCTGGTTTGGGGTTCCAAGAGACCCAGTACTTC.

In its sample, this clone was seen many times. The chain carries TRBV6-4 and TRBJ2-3; TRBD1 aligns across 8 bases. Germline CDR1 MRHNA, CDR2 SNTAGT. CDR3 length equals 15 residues. J gave up 1 base and V 2 bases, and 2 bases lay outside the gene matches. CDR3 amino acids: CASSDEGQGTDTQYF. CDR3 sequence (DNA): TGTGCCAGCAGTGACGAGGGACAGGGCACAGATACGCAGTATTTT.

This clone is categorized as medium-sized (0.01 to 0.1%). The chain couples TRBV4-1 to TRBJ1-1; D is unresolved. Germline V CDR1 and CDR2: MGHRA, YSYEKL. Trimming removed 4 bases from V and 7 bases from J, with 13 bases in between. The CDR3 extends over 13 amino acids. The CDR3 loop reads CASSRNRADEAFF. Written as DNA, the CDR3 is TGCGCCAGCAGCCGGAACCGGGCGGATGAAGCTTTCTTT.

This clone is labeled medium-sized (0.01 to 0.1%). The V and J genes are TRBV5-1 and TRBJ2-6; D may be TRBD2 (5 bases). The CDR3 is 16 amino acids. Trimming stripped 4 bases from V and 1 base from J, with 12 bases between. Germline-derived CDR1 and CDR2 are SGHRS and YFSETQ. CDR3 in DNA: TGCGCCAGCAGCGGAGGAAGTACGTCTGGGGCCAACGTCCTGACTTTC. Translated: CASSGGSTSGANVLTF.

This clone occurred once. V usage is TRBV2 and J usage is TRBJ2-7; 9 nucleotides line up with TRBD2. Germline lookup yields CDR1 SNHLY and CDR2 FYNNEI. This CDR3 has 16 amino acids. Trimming removed 4 bases from V and 5 bases from J; junction bases left unmatched: 12. CDR3 amino acids: CASSGTPSGISHEQYF. The CDR3 DNA is TGTGCCAGCAGTGGAACCCCTAGCGGGATATCCCACGAGCAGTACTTC.

This rearrangement joins TRBV4-2 to TRBJ2-7, with 7 bases aligning to TRBD2. With 0 bases clipped from V and 0 bases from J, the junction kept 8 bases outside the gene matches. CDR1 and CDR2 (germline): LGHNA, YNFKEQ. The CDR3 totals 17 residues. CDR3 sequence (DNA): TGTGCCAGCAGCCAAGATCCGGGCGGGAGAAGCTCCTACGAGCAGTACTTC. Protein product: CASSQDPGGRSSYEQYF.

In its sample, this clone is medium-sized. The V gene is TRBV3-1, the J gene TRBJ1-2; D is ambiguous. The CDR3 spans 12 residues. Germline values: CDR1 LGHDT, CDR2 YNNKEL (reference sequence). V dropped 0 bases and J dropped 8 bases, with 7 bases sitting between them. The CDR3 region is CASSQDWVGYTF. CDR3 bases: TGTGCCAGCAGCCAAGATTGGGTCGGCTACACCTTC.

The chain employs TRBV3-1 and TRBJ1-2, with a weak D call TRBD1 (6 bases). This CDR3 is built from 13 residues. Germline assignment: CDR1 LGHDT and CDR2 YNNKEL (reference sequence). V lost 1 base and J lost 8, with 11 bases in between. The CDR3 reads CASSQGTGSGYTF. CDR3 in DNA: TGTGCCAGCAGCCAAGGTACAGGGAGCGGCTACACCTTC.

This clone was seen repeatedly, ten times or more. The V call is TRBV6-1, the J call TRBJ2-5; 9 positions match TRBD1. Germline CDR1 reads MNHNS; CDR2 reads SASEGT. With 7 bases clipped from V and 3 bases from J, the junction kept 6 bases outside the gene matches. The CDR3 length is 14 residues. The CDR3 reads CASMGQGNKETQYF. In nucleotides, the CDR3 is TGTGCCAGCATGGGACAGGGTAACAAAGAGACCCAGTACTTC.

This clone is medium-sized within its sample. The rearrangement links TRBV5-1 to TRBJ1-6; D unresolved. This CDR3 contains 14 residues. V gave up 1 base and J gave up 6 bases, with 8 bases separating them. Germline CDR1 SGHRS, CDR2 YFSETQ. The CDR3 DNA is TGCGCCAGCAGCTTGACAGTAGCTAATTCACCCCTCCACTTT. It specifies CASSLTVANSPLHF. Full variable domain (remainder filled in from reference TRBV5-1 and TRBJ1-6): KAGVTQTPRYLIKTRGQQVTLSCSPISGHRSVSWYQQTPGQGLQFLFEYFSETQRNKGNFPGRFSGRQFSNSRSEMNVSTLELGDSALYLCASSLTVANSPLHFGNGTRLTVT.

This rearrangement joins TRBV20-1 to TRBJ2-7, with 9 bases matching TRBD2. Looked up from germline, CDR1 is DFQATT and CDR2 is SNEGSKA (reference sequence). The V gene end was trimmed by 1 base and the J gene end by 4 bases; junction bases not matched to a gene: 5. This CDR3 is built from 14 residues. The CDR3 DNA is TGCAGTGCTAGAGCCCCAAGCGGGAGGTACGAGCAGTACTTC. Protein sequence: CSARAPSGRYEQYF.

This clone is labeled medium-sized. This chain joins TRBV6-1 and TRBJ1-6; D uncertain. Looked up from germline, CDR1 is MNHNS and CDR2 is SASEGT. CDR3 length equals 12 residues. Trimming cost V 5 bases and J 6 bases, with 5 bases left between them. The DNA for the CDR3 is TGTGCCAGCAGTTCCACTAATTCACCCCTCCACTTT. Protein product: CASSSTNSPLHF.

This clone was recorded many times. This sequence joins TRBV2 and TRBJ1-3, with no clear D. CDR3 size: 14 residues. Germline assignment: CDR1 SNHLY and CDR2 FYNNEI. V shed 5 bases and J shed 0 bases, with 8 bases lying between them. In DNA form, the CDR3 reads TGTGCCAGCAGTCCATACTACTCTGGAAACACCATATATTTT. As protein: CASSPYYSGNTIYF.

This clone is medium-sized. The chain recombines TRBV6-4 with TRBJ2-1, with 11 positions matching TRBD2. The CDR3 runs 16 residues. After removal of 3 bases from V and 7 bases from J, the junction contained 8 bases not matched to a gene. Per germline, CDR1 MRHNA and CDR2 SNTAGT. CDR3 sequence reads: CASSDTLAGEVNEQFF. DNA of the CDR3: TGTGCCAGCAGTGATACACTAGCGGGGGAGGTTAATGAGCAGTTCTTC.

The genes are TRBV5-6 and TRBJ1-2; a weak D match, TRBD1 (6 bases). The CDR3 is 14 amino acids. In germline, CDR1 is SGHDT, CDR2 YYEEEE. The germline V and J ends were trimmed by 7 bases and 8 bases, with 21 bases remaining between them. CDR3 amino acids: CASGGGGPNGGYTF. CDR3 nucleotides: TGTGCCAGCGGAGGGGGGGGCCCCAACGGGGGCTACACCTTC.

The chain joins TRBV6-1 to TRBJ1-1; D not resolved. The length of the CDR3 is 14 residues. Germline lookup yields CDR1 MNHNS and CDR2 SASEGT. The V gene lost 7 bases and the J gene lost 1 base, with 13 bases spanning the gap. The CDR3 spells CASIWRPTNTEAFF. Written as DNA, the CDR3 is TGTGCCAGCATCTGGAGGCCTACGAACACTGAAGCTTTCTTT.

This clone has at least ten counts. The chain recombines TRBV9 with TRBJ1-6; possible D gene TRBD1, 5 bases. Germline CDR1 SGDLS, CDR2 YYNGEE. The CDR3 extends over 15 amino acids. The germline V and J ends were trimmed by 3 bases and 10 bases, with 17 bases remaining between them. The chain's CDR3 is CASSAFGQGESPLHF. The CDR3 DNA follows: TGTGCCAGCAGCGCCTTTGGGCAGGGAGAGTCACCCCTCCACTTT.

Within the sample, this clone is medium-sized. The rearrangement uses TRBV27 and TRBJ1-6; D gene ambiguous. Trimming took 2 bases from V and 7 from J, leaving 12 bases between them. The CDR3 is 15 residues long. Germline CDR1 reads MNHEY; CDR2 reads SMNVEV (reference sequence). The CDR3 loop is CASSLLRVENSPLHF. The DNA for the CDR3 is TGTGCCAGCAGTTTACTCCGGGTTGAGAATTCACCCCTCCACTTT.

This clone ranks as medium-sized (0.01 to 0.1%). This chain connects TRBV27 to TRBJ2-7; 9 bases align to TRBD2. With 7 bases clipped from V and 2 bases from J, the junction kept 18 bases outside the gene matches. The CDR3 has 18 residues. CDR1 and CDR2 (germline): MNHEY, SMNVEV (reference sequence). CDR3: CASTRRTSERIGTYEQYF. CDR3 DNA: TGTGCCAGCACCCGGAGGACTAGCGAGAGGATTGGGACCTACGAGCAGTACTTC.